The 8 T cell receptor beta chains presented below share a single source sample, sequenced in a study of radiotherapy plus CTLA-4 blockade in lung cancer. TCRdb keeps only in-frame clones here, not all; method: immunoSEQ multiplex PCR. The sample includes 70,000 to 100,000 clones, 75% to 90% of them seen just once. Sequences were derived from peripheral blood, sampled from a patient treated with radiotherapy plus ipilimumab. Receptors were obtained from a human donor with non-small cell lung cancer who had a partial response to radiotherapy plus ipilimumab.

V gene TRBV29-1 combines with J gene TRBJ1-4; D gene uncertain. Per the germline V gene, CDR1 is SQVTM and CDR2 is ANQGSEA. CDR3 length: 17 amino acids. With 0 bases removed from V and 7 bases from J, the gap between germline ends came to 21 bases. CDR3: CSVEDPSGKGWGEKLFF. The CDR3 bases are TGCAGCGTTGAAGATCCCTCGGGGAAAGGATGGGGTGAAAAACTGTTTTTT.

CDR3 DNA sequence: TGTGCCAGCTCACCGCGGGTGGGGACAGGGGACTCTGGGGCCAACGTCCTGACTTTC. The encoded protein is CASSPRVGTGDSGANVLTF. The chain links TRBV18 to TRBJ2-6; 10 bases agree with TRBD1. J gave up 0 bases and V 3 bases, and 8 bases lay outside the gene matches. This CDR3 spans 19 amino acids. Germline assignment: CDR1 KGHSH and CDR2 LQKENI.

The V gene is TRBV6-1, the J gene TRBJ2-1; tentatively, D is TRBD1 (5 bases). V was pared by 4 bases and J by 8 bases, with 15 bases between. Germline lookup yields CDR1 MNHNS and CDR2 SASEGT. This CDR3 spans 14 amino acids. The CDR3 region has the DNA TGTGCCAGCAGTGGGGGCGACCGGTCAGATGAGCAGTTCTTC. Translation gives CASSGGDRSDEQFF.

The J gene is TRBJ1-2, the V gene TRBV6-5; TRBD1 might be the D (6 bases). V was trimmed by 5 bases and J by 1 base, leaving 11 bases between them. The CDR3 sequence is 14 residues long. Germline V lookup: CDR1 MNHEY, CDR2 SVGAGI. The CDR3 DNA reads TGTGCCAGCAGTACGGTACAGGGTAACTATGGCTACACCTTC. It translates to CASSTVQGNYGYTF.

The rearrangement uses TRBV4-2 and TRBJ2-3; 10 nucleotides match TRBD2. J lost 4 bases, V lost 0 bases, and 7 bases had no gene match. CDR1 LGHNA and CDR2 YNFKEQ come from the germline V gene. The CDR3 contains 17 residues. The chain's CDR3 is CASSQDILAGEPDTQYF. The CDR3 DNA sequence: TGTGCCAGCAGCCAAGATATTCTAGCGGGAGAGCCAGATACGCAGTATTTT.

This chain uses TRBV28 with TRBJ2-7; weak D call: TRBD2 (5 bases). The CDR3 totals 13 residues. The V end lost 10 bases, the J end lost 0 bases, and 13 bases lay between the germline ends. The germline CDR1 and CDR2 sequences are MDHEN and SYDVKM. CDR3 loop: CATESGVSYEQYF. In nucleotides, the CDR3 is TGTGCCACCGAAAGCGGCGTCTCCTACGAGCAGTACTTC.

The chain links TRBV7-9 to TRBJ2-1, with D possibly TRBD1 on 5 matching bases. V dropped 2 bases and J dropped 0 bases, with 20 bases sitting between them. Germline V gives CDR1 SEHNR, CDR2 FQNEAQ (reference sequence). This CDR3 contains 19 residues. The CDR3 loop reads CASSLSRAQILSSYNEQFF. CDR3 nucleotides: TGTGCCAGCAGCTTAAGCAGGGCTCAAATTCTCTCCTCCTACAATGAGCAGTTCTTC.

The chain joins TRBV28 to TRBJ2-4; 8 bases align to TRBD2. The germline V gene has CDR1 MDHEN and CDR2 SYDVKM. The CDR3 is made up of 14 amino acids. V lost 9 bases, J lost 0 bases, and 4 bases stayed unmatched. The DNA for the CDR3 is TGTGCCAGTCGGGAGGGCCAAGCCAAAAACATTCAGTACTTC. As protein: CASREGQAKNIQYF.